What follows are 23 T cell receptor beta chains derived from one specimen sequenced in a study of T cell responses to AZD1222 COVID-19 vaccine. Measured with immunoSEQ multiplex PCR; TCRdb has only the in-frame clones, and not every one. The table records under 130,000 clones, roughly 82% of them present only once. This specimen consisted of peripheral blood, obtained on day 0 of AZD1222 vaccination. These receptors all stem from an adult in good health.

The table lists this clone with a few counts. The chain's CDR3 is CASSEKLTGRTTTSAHDTQYF. The CDR3 bases are TGTGCCAGCAGTGAAAAACTGACGGGCCGGACCACCACCTCTGCACACGATACGCAGTATTTT. The chain joins TRBV6-1 to TRBJ2-3, with D uncertain. The CDR3 is made up of 21 amino acids. In germline, CDR1 is MNHNS, CDR2 SASEGT. Trimming took off 2 bases at V and 6 bases at J, with 33 bases between the two ends.

This chain connects TRBV20-1 to TRBJ2-2; the match to TRBD1 covers 9 bases. After removal of 3 bases from V and 4 bases from J, the junction contained 6 bases not matched to a gene. The CDR3 is 15 amino acids. Germline CDR1 DFQATT, CDR2 SNEGSKA (reference sequence). The CDR3 DNA is TGCAGTGCTAGTGGGACAGGGATAATCACCGGGGAGCTGTTTTTT. It is translated as CSASGTGIITGELFF.

V is TRBV28 and J is TRBJ1-4; no clear D gene. The germline gives CDR1 MDHEN, CDR2 SYDVKM. This CDR3 has 14 residues. V was trimmed by 5 bases and J by 0 bases, leaving 7 bases between them. CDR3: CASSPITTNEKLFF. The CDR3 bases are TGTGCCAGCAGTCCGATCACAACTAATGAAAAACTGTTTTTT.

This sequence joins TRBV6-1 and TRBJ2-3; 10 positions agree with TRBD2. The CDR3 consists of 17 residues. The junction had 9 bases not matched to a gene; V was cut back by 4 bases and J by 2 bases. In germline, CDR1 is MNHNS, CDR2 SASEGT. CDR3 in amino acids: CASSGSSGLAPTDTQYF. CDR3 nucleotide sequence: TGTGCCAGCAGTGGAAGCTCGGGACTAGCGCCCACAGATACGCAGTATTTT.

J is TRBJ2-1 and V is TRBV7-2; 7 bases line up with TRBD1. With 3 bases clipped from V and 2 bases from J, the junction kept 4 bases outside the gene matches. The CDR3 covers 15 residues. The germline V gene has CDR1 SGHTA and CDR2 FQGNSA. CDR3 in amino acids: CASSFLDRPYNEQFF. In DNA form, the CDR3 reads TGTGCCAGCAGCTTCCTGGACAGGCCCTACAATGAGCAGTTCTTC.

V is TRBV4-2 and J is TRBJ2-3, with 7 bases aligning to TRBD2. The V segment lost 1 base and the J segment 1 base; nucleotides outside the gene matches: 5. The CDR3 covers 16 residues. The germline gives CDR1 LGHNA, CDR2 YNFKEQ. The CDR3 here is CASSQGEGRGTDTQYF. CDR3 nucleotides: TGTGCCAGCAGCCAAGGGGAGGGCCGGGGCACAGATACGCAGTATTTT.

The chain links TRBV6-2 or TRBV6-3 to TRBJ1-1; D might be TRBD1 (5 bases). Germline CDR1 MNHEY, CDR2 SVGEGT. Trimming removed 2 bases at V and 4 bases at J, with 11 bases between. This CDR3 spans 14 amino acids. The CDR3 region is CASSYHGGSTEAFF. The DNA for the CDR3 is TGTGCCAGCAGTTACCATGGGGGTAGCACTGAAGCTTTCTTT.

This chain joins TRBV9 and TRBJ2-2; 8 nucleotides agree with TRBD2. V dropped 7 bases and J dropped 6; count of bases not matched to a gene: 8. The germline V gene has CDR1 SGDLS and CDR2 YYNGEE. This CDR3 spans 14 amino acids. This CDR3 reads CASRRAGGAGELFF. The CDR3 bases are TGTGCCAGCCGCCGGGCGGGGGGAGCCGGGGAGCTGTTTTTT.

The V gene is TRBV4-3, the J gene TRBJ1-1; no firm D call. Germline CDR1 reads LGHNA; CDR2 reads YSLEER. CDR3 size: 13 residues. The V gene lost 2 bases and the J gene lost 9 bases, with 13 bases spanning the gap. The CDR3 nucleotides are TGCGCCAGCAGCCAAAAGACTGGTCAGAAAGCTTTCTTT. Its translation: CASSQKTGQKAFF.

V gene TRBV7-9 combines with J gene TRBJ1-2; the D is unclear. This CDR3 is 15 amino acids long. V was pared by 4 bases and J by 0 bases, with 12 bases between. Germline-derived CDR1 and CDR2 are SEHNR and FQNEAQ (reference sequence). The CDR3 DNA sequence: TGTGCCAGCAGCTCGACCCGGACCGCTAACTATGGCTACACCTTC. Translation: CASSSTRTANYGYTF.

V gene TRBV28 combines with J gene TRBJ1-2, with 9 nucleotides matching TRBD1. The CDR3 sequence is 17 residues long. Germline CDR1 and CDR2: MDHEN and SYDVKM. V trimming: 3 bases; J trimming: 4 bases; junction bases outside the gene matches: 12. The CDR3 DNA reads TGTGCCAGCAGTTTGGAATTCGGACAGGGGTCAGGCTATGGCTACACCTTC. Protein product: CASSLEFGQGSGYGYTF.

The chain couples TRBV11-2 to TRBJ1-5, with D possibly matching TRBD1 (5 bases). This CDR3 region has 19 residues. With 0 bases removed from V and 1 base from J, the gap between germline ends came to 19 bases. Germline V gene data show CDR1 as SGHAT and CDR2 as FQNNGV. Written as DNA, the CDR3 is TGTGCCAGCAGCTTAGAGGTCACCAGGGTGGCAACCAGCAATCAGCCCCAGCATTTT. Its protein is CASSLEVTRVATSNQPQHF.

The rearrangement links TRBV6-1 to TRBJ1-1; 7 bases line up with TRBD1. This CDR3 is 13 amino acids long. The V gene's germline CDR1 is MNHNS and CDR2 SASEGT. V gave up 2 bases and J gave up 10 bases; unmatched junction bases: 7. The CDR3, as DNA: TGTGCCAGCAGTGAACAGGGGGGGAGCGGAGCTTTCTTT. As protein: CASSEQGGSGAFF.

The sample holds one count of this clone. This chain connects TRBV10-3 to TRBJ2-6, with 8 nucleotides matching TRBD1. The CDR3 is 17 residues long. V lost 0 bases, J lost 2 bases, and 3 bases stayed unmatched. Germline CDR1 and CDR2: ENHRY and SYGVKD. The CDR3 loop is CAISESGQVTGANVLTF. The CDR3 nucleotides read TGTGCCATCAGTGAGTCGGGACAGGTCACTGGGGCCAACGTCCTGACTTTC.

This sequence joins TRBV9 and TRBJ1-5; tentative D call: TRBD1 (6 bases). This CDR3 has 13 residues. Germline V gene data show CDR1 as SGDLS and CDR2 as YYNGEE. Trimming took 2 bases from V and 5 from J, leaving 8 bases between them. The CDR3 DNA follows: TGTGCCAGCAGCGTTTCAGGGGATCAGCCCCAGCATTTT. This gives the protein CASSVSGDQPQHF.

The V gene is TRBV19, the J gene TRBJ1-4; weak D call: TRBD1 (5 bases). Germline CDR1 reads LNHDA; CDR2 reads SQIVND (reference sequence). V lost 6 bases to trimming and J lost 2 bases, with 16 bases between them. This CDR3 spans 16 amino acids. CDR3 protein: CASSGAHRTTNEKLFF. In DNA form, the CDR3 reads TGTGCCAGTAGCGGGGCACATCGGACCACTAATGAAAAACTGTTTTTT.

This chain joins TRBV19 and TRBJ2-3; TRBD1 agrees at 8 bases. Germline assignment: CDR1 LNHDA and CDR2 SQIVND (reference sequence). CDR3 size: 16 residues. The trim removed 4 bases at V and 12 bases at J, leaving 18 bases unmatched. CDR3 in amino acids: CASSNAPRTGSPPQYF. The DNA of the CDR3 is TGTGCCAGTAGTAATGCCCCCCGGACAGGGTCCCCTCCCCAGTATTTT.

V usage is TRBV10-3 and J usage is TRBJ2-3; 9 nucleotides match TRBD1. Looked up from germline, CDR1 is ENHRY and CDR2 is SYGVKD. The trim removed 2 bases at V and 4 bases at J, leaving 16 bases unmatched. The CDR3 extends over 19 amino acids. CDR3 sequence: CAISEPGQGWFVVSDTQYF. DNA of the CDR3: TGTGCCATCAGTGAGCCGGGACAGGGATGGTTCGTCGTGTCAGATACGCAGTATTTT.

The chain joins TRBV6-6 to TRBJ1-3; D possibly corresponds to TRBD1 (5 bases). V was cut by 4 bases and J by 1 base, with 8 bases left in between. Germline values: CDR1 MNHNY, CDR2 SVGAGI (reference sequence). This CDR3 has 14 residues. DNA for the CDR3: TGTGCCAGCAGTTTACAGGTGTCTGGAAACACCATATATTTT. Protein sequence: CASSLQVSGNTIYF.

J is TRBJ2-3 and V is TRBV18; unclear D gene. Germline V gives CDR1 KGHSH, CDR2 LQKENI. V lost 2 bases, J lost 2 bases, and 8 bases lay in between. This CDR3 spans 14 amino acids. This CDR3 reads CASSPLGYTDTQYF. CDR3 coding DNA: TGTGCCAGCTCACCATTGGGGTACACAGATACGCAGTATTTT.

The chain carries TRBV5-6 and TRBJ1-5; TRBD1 might be the D (5 bases). Germline V lookup: CDR1 SGHDT, CDR2 YYEEEE. CDR3 size: 15 residues. The ends were cut back, 4 bases at V and 4 bases at J, with 15 bases in the middle. In DNA, the CDR3 is TGTGCCAGCAGCCGCCTGGGGGGGACTAATCAGCCCCAGCATTTT. Translated: CASSRLGGTNQPQHF.

The chain carries TRBV5-1 and TRBJ1-4; weak D call: TRBD1 (6 bases). Germline V gene lookup returns CDR1 SGHRS and CDR2 YFSETQ. CDR3 length: 17 amino acids. The V gene lost 4 bases and the J gene lost 3 bases, with 19 bases spanning the gap. The CDR3 is CASSRGQSWGPNEKLFF. CDR3 coding DNA: TGCGCCAGCAGCCGAGGACAGTCCTGGGGGCCTAATGAAAAACTGTTTTTT.

The chain links TRBV19 to TRBJ1-6; D might be TRBD1 (5 bases). Germline CDR1 is LNHDA and CDR2 is SQIVND (reference sequence). This CDR3 comprises 14 residues. Trimming took 5 bases from V and 6 from J, leaving 11 bases between them. The CDR3, as DNA: TGTGCCAGTAGTGGCACAGGCGCTAATTCACCCCTCCACTTT. Translating gives CASSGTGANSPLHF. The full variable domain, completed using reference TRBV19 and TRBJ1-6, is DGGITQSPKYLFRKEGQNVTLSCEQNLNHDAMYWYRQDPGQGLRLIYYSQIVNDFQKGDIAEGYSVSREKKESFPLTVTSAQKNPTAFYLCASSGTGANSPLHFGNGTRLTVT.